The next 32 T cell receptor beta chains were all read from a single sample in a study of cytomegalovirus exposure and HLA in healthy donors. The PCR ran on 60 Vbeta and 13 Jbeta primers. Profiled with immunoSEQ multiplex PCR; TCRdb holds only in-frame clones, not every one. In the table there are roughly 140,000 clones, roughly 85% of which are singletons. Sequencing was done on a sample of PBMCs. The source is a male donor in good health and CMV-seronegative.

The chain links TRBV19 to TRBJ1-2; D is perhaps TRBD1 (5 bases). CDR3 length equals 13 residues. V was shortened by 5 bases and J by 8 bases, with 15 bases between the two germline ends. Germline values: CDR1 LNHDA, CDR2 SQIVND (reference sequence). CDR3 region: CASSGGGSAGYTF. CDR3 coding DNA: TGTGCCAGTAGTGGGGGGGGTTCTGCGGGCTACACCTTC.

This clone was seen a handful of times. A junction boundary mismatches the germline segment, possibly from a read error. The J gene is TRBJ2-5, the V gene TRBV5-1, with a possible D match to TRBD2 (6 bases). This CDR3 spans 14 amino acids. Germline CDR1 is SGHRS and CDR2 is YFSETQ. The CDR3 here is CASSLGGSQGTQYF. CDR3 in DNA: TGCGCCAGCAGCCTCGGGGGTAGCCAAGGGACCCAGTACTTC.

This clone was found a few times. This chain joins TRBV5-4 and TRBJ1-2; 9 bases fit TRBD1. CDR3 size: 15 residues. V shed 2 bases, J shed 7 bases, and the junction held 9 bases outside the gene matches. The germline CDR1 and CDR2 sequences are SGHNT and YYREEE (reference sequence). CDR3 loop: CASSFGTGSSSGYTF. CDR3 DNA: TGTGCCAGCAGCTTCGGGACAGGGTCGTCCTCTGGCTACACCTTC.

The chain recombines TRBV28 with TRBJ1-1; D is ambiguous. Trimming cost V 6 bases and J 2 bases, with 13 bases left between them. From germline, CDR1 is MDHEN and CDR2 SYDVKM. The CDR3 covers 14 residues. DNA of the CDR3: TGTGCCAGCAGCCCCAGGTTAGGCAACACTGAAGCTTTCTTT. Translating it yields CASSPRLGNTEAFF. The variable domain in full, completed from reference TRBV28 and TRBJ1-1, reads DVKVTQSSRYLVKRTGEKVFLECVQDMDHENMFWYRQDPGLGLRLIYFSYDVKMKEKGDIPEGYSVSREKKERFSLILESASTNQTSMYLCASSPRLGNTEAFFGQGTRLTVV.

The V gene is TRBV5-1, the J gene TRBJ2-1; tentative D call: TRBD1 (5 bases). The CDR3 totals 13 residues. V lost 3 bases to trimming and J lost 8 bases, with 12 bases between them. From germline, CDR1 is SGHRS and CDR2 YFSETQ. The CDR3 here is CASSSTGFYEQFF. The CDR3, as DNA: TGCGCCAGCAGCTCTACAGGTTTCTATGAGCAGTTCTTC.

Remarks on this clone: Relative to the germline gene, one junction end is altered; a read error may explain this. V is TRBV7-3 and J is TRBJ2-2; maybe TRBD2 (6 bases). The CDR3 is 15 amino acids. Germline CDR1 SGHTA, CDR2 FQGTGA. Here the CDR3 DNA reads TGTTCCAGCAGCCCGGAGGGCCGGGTCAGCGGGGAGCTGTTTTTT. Its protein is CSSSPEGRVSGELFF.

The J gene is TRBJ2-2, the V gene TRBV30, with D maybe TRBD2 (5 bases). Trimming removed 3 bases at V and 3 bases at J, with 5 bases between. The V gene's germline CDR1 is GTSNPN and CDR2 SVGIG (reference sequence). The CDR3 runs 12 residues. CDR3 in amino acids: CAWRGDTGELFF. DNA for the CDR3: TGTGCCTGGAGGGGAGACACCGGGGAGCTGTTTTTT.

The chain joins TRBV29-1 to TRBJ2-3, with 10 bases identical to TRBD2. Germline V CDR1 and CDR2: SQVTM, ANQGSEA. Trimming cost V 7 bases and J 0 bases; bases outside gene matches: 4. The CDR3 contains 14 residues. CDR3 coding DNA: TGCAGCGCTCGGACTAGCGGAAGCACAGATACGCAGTATTTT. Translating gives CSARTSGSTDTQYF.

The chain carries TRBV9 and TRBJ2-5, with TRBD2 matching over 7 bases. The CDR3 is 16 residues long. The J segment lost 2 bases and the V segment lost 0 bases, leaving 7 bases of the junction unmatched. Germline assignment: CDR1 SGDLS and CDR2 YYNGEE. CDR3 amino acids: CASSVGGGGLQETQYF. The CDR3 bases are TGTGCCAGCAGCGTAGGGGGGGGAGGCCTTCAAGAGACCCAGTACTTC.

This clone was observed a few times. The chain uses TRBV2 and TRBJ2-7, with 7 bases aligning to TRBD2. The trim removed 4 bases at V and 6 bases at J, leaving 15 bases unmatched. The germline V gene has CDR1 SNHLY and CDR2 FYNNEI. This CDR3 comprises 16 residues. In nucleotides, the CDR3 is TGTGCCAGCAGTGTGTTTGCGGGAGCTTCGGGAAGCGAGCAGTACTTC. Translated: CASSVFAGASGSEQYF.

The rearrangement joins TRBV6-5 to TRBJ1-5, with 7 bases aligning to TRBD1. This CDR3 contains 14 residues. J lost 7 bases, V lost 5 bases, and 8 bases had no gene match. Germline values: CDR1 MNHEY, CDR2 SVGAGI. The CDR3 reads CASSDREGWQPQHF. Here the CDR3 DNA reads TGTGCCAGCAGTGACAGGGAAGGGTGGCAGCCCCAGCATTTT.

The rearrangement uses TRBV18 and TRBJ2-7, with 7 bases matching TRBD1. Germline V lookup: CDR1 KGHSH, CDR2 LQKENI. The CDR3 covers 14 residues. Unmatched junction bases numbered 8, after V lost 3 bases and J lost 6 bases. CDR3 nucleotide sequence: TGTGCCAGCTCACCGGATGGGGACAGACCCGAGCAGTACTTC. It encodes CASSPDGDRPEQYF.

V and J are TRBV5-4 and TRBJ2-3; D unresolved. CDR3 length: 14 amino acids. Germline V gene data show CDR1 as SGHNT and CDR2 as YYREEE (reference sequence). V dropped 0 bases and J dropped 2 bases, with 7 bases sitting between them. CDR3 sequence (DNA): TGTGCCAGCAGCTTGGAGACTTACACAGATACGCAGTATTTT. Residues: CASSLETYTDTQYF.

This clone was observed a few times. This chain links TRBV6-6 with TRBJ1-1, with D hard to call. The CDR3 has 11 residues. V lost 5 bases and J 11 bases, leaving 12 bases between the germline ends. Germline V gene sequence: CDR1 MNHNY, CDR2 SVGAGI (reference sequence). CDR3 bases: TGTGCCAGCAGTACCTCGGACTGGGCTTTCTTT. It is translated as CASSTSDWAFF.

This sequence joins TRBV7-9 and TRBJ2-7; 9 bases fit TRBD2. The CDR3 is 14 residues long. Germline values: CDR1 SEHNR, CDR2 FQNEAQ (reference sequence). J lost 4 bases, V lost 2 bases, and 3 bases had no gene match. Here the CDR3 DNA reads TGTGCCAGCAGCTTATCTAGCGGGATTTACGAGCAGTACTTC. It yields the protein CASSLSSGIYEQYF.

J is TRBJ1-1 and V is TRBV28, with 8 nucleotides matching TRBD1. The CDR3 has 15 amino acids. The germline V gene has CDR1 MDHEN and CDR2 SYDVKM. After removal of 6 bases from V and 2 bases from J, the junction contained 8 bases not matched to a gene. DNA of the CDR3: TGTGCCAGCAGAGGTGCCGCAGGGGGCAACACTGAAGCTTTCTTT. It translates to CASRGAAGGNTEAFF.

This clone was recorded a few times. In DNA, the CDR3 is TGCGCCAGCAGCTTGGACAGACCAAACACCGGGGAGCTGTTTTTT. It translates to CASSLDRPNTGELFF. This rearrangement joins TRBV5-1 to TRBJ2-2; unclear D gene. The V and J ends lost 0 bases and 2 bases respectively, with 8 bases between them. Looked up from germline, CDR1 is SGHRS and CDR2 is YFSETQ. The length of the CDR3 is 15 residues.

The genes are TRBV29-1 and TRBJ2-1; D gene ambiguous. Germline CDR1 reads SQVTM; CDR2 reads ANQGSEA. This CDR3 region has 14 residues. V lost 2 bases to trimming and J lost 2 bases, with 10 bases between them. The CDR3 DNA follows: TGCAGCGTTGAATCGCAGGTGGCCTACAATGAGCAGTTCTTC. This sequence encodes CSVESQVAYNEQFF.

This chain uses TRBV5-4 with TRBJ2-2; D perhaps matches TRBD2 (5 bases). CDR1 is SGHNT and CDR2 is YYREEE in the germline V gene (reference sequence). The CDR3 is made up of 12 amino acids. V was trimmed by 4 bases and J by 7 bases, leaving 8 bases between them. CDR3: CASSPAGGELFF. For the CDR3, the DNA is TGTGCCAGCAGCCCCGCGGGCGGGGAGCTGTTTTTT.

This clone has a single count. This CDR3 is CASSPTGGQNEQFF. The CDR3 DNA reads as TGTGCCAGCAGCCCGACAGGGGGCCAAAATGAGCAGTTCTTC. The chain combines TRBV6-4 with TRBJ2-1; the match to TRBD1 covers 10 bases. In germline, CDR1 is MRHNA, CDR2 SNTAGT. The CDR3 totals 14 residues. V was pared by 6 bases and J by 7 bases, with 6 bases of the junction left unmatched.

This clone has just a few counts. The chain employs TRBV29-1 and TRBJ1-1; D perhaps matches TRBD1 (5 bases). Germline V gene sequence: CDR1 SQVTM, CDR2 ANQGSEA. V lost 3 bases and J 5 bases, leaving 16 bases between the germline ends. CDR3 size: 14 residues. CDR3 nucleotides: TGCAGCGTTGAGCCCTCGGGGGTCGGAACTGAAGCTTTCTTT. Its translation is CSVEPSGVGTEAFF.

The V call is TRBV7-9, the J call TRBJ1-2; D might be TRBD1 (5 bases). Germline V gene lookup returns CDR1 SEHNR and CDR2 FQNEAQ (reference sequence). This CDR3 spans 13 amino acids. Deletions cut 4 bases from V and 4 bases from J, with 10 bases between. Written as DNA, the CDR3 is TGTGCCAGCAGCTCCGTTCAGGGCTATGGCTACACCTTC. Translated: CASSSVQGYGYTF.

The rearrangement joins TRBV6-1 to TRBJ1-1; 11 nucleotides line up with TRBD1. The trim removed 2 bases at V and 5 bases at J, leaving 10 bases unmatched. The CDR3 is made up of 17 amino acids. CDR1 MNHNS and CDR2 SASEGT come from the germline V gene. The CDR3 DNA is TGTGCCAGCAGTGAAATCCTCCGGGGACAGGGGGAGACTGAAGCTTTCTTT. It is translated as CASSEILRGQGETEAFF.

V and J are TRBV9 and TRBJ1-6; D unresolved. Trimming removed 0 bases at V and 7 bases at J, with 11 bases between. The CDR3 has 15 residues. Germline V CDR1 and CDR2: SGDLS, YYNGEE. CDR3 amino acids: CASSVAPGLNSPLHF. The DNA of the CDR3 is TGTGCCAGCAGCGTAGCTCCCGGGTTGAATTCACCCCTCCACTTT.

This clone has more than one count but fewer than ten. This chain joins TRBV5-4 and TRBJ2-5, with 16 bases lining up with TRBD2. V gave up 3 bases and J gave up 3 bases; unmatched junction bases: 8. This CDR3 comprises 18 residues. The germline V gene has CDR1 SGHNT and CDR2 YYREEE (reference sequence). DNA for the CDR3: TGTGCCAGCAGCTGGGGGACTAGCGGGAGGGCCTCGAAAGAGACCCAGTACTTC. This sequence encodes CASSWGTSGRASKETQYF.

On this clone itself: At one boundary the junction diverges from the germline segment, which might be a read error. The genes are TRBV7-9 and TRBJ2-3; 8 nucleotides align to TRBD2. The CDR3 extends over 13 amino acids. CDR1 is SEHNR and CDR2 is FQNEAQ in the germline V gene (reference sequence). CDR3 sequence reads: CSSTPGGSPTQYF. Here the CDR3 DNA reads TGTTCCAGCACCCCGGGGGGGAGTCCTACGCAGTATTTT.

The gene calls are TRBV20-1 and TRBJ1-2; unclear D gene. In germline, CDR1 is DFQATT, CDR2 SNEGSKA (reference sequence). The CDR3 contains 11 residues. V was cut by 1 base and J by 5 bases, with 5 bases left in between. CDR3 DNA: TGCAGTGCTAGAGTGCGGTATGGCTACACCTTC. It yields the protein CSARVRYGYTF.

The V call is TRBV30, the J call TRBJ2-1; 8 nucleotides agree with TRBD2. The V gene's germline CDR1 is GTSNPN and CDR2 SVGIG (reference sequence). V trimming: 2 bases; J trimming: 5 bases; junction bases outside the gene matches: 5. This CDR3 spans 14 amino acids. The CDR3 bases are TGTGCCTGGAGTTTGGGACTAGGACACAATGAGCAGTTCTTC. Translation gives CAWSLGLGHNEQFF. The whole variable domain, filled in from reference TRBV30 and TRBJ2-1, reads SQTIHQWPATLVQPVGSPLSLECTVEGTSNPNLYWYRQAAGRGLQLLFYSVGIGQISSEVPQNLSASRPQDRQFILSSKKLLLSDSGFYLCAWSLGLGHNEQFFGPGTRLTVL.

DNA of the CDR3: TGTGCCAGCAGCCCCGGGACAGGAGTCTCCTACGAGCAGTACTTC. It specifies CASSPGTGVSYEQYF. The chain links TRBV5-4 to TRBJ2-7; 8 positions agree with TRBD1. Germline assignment: CDR1 SGHNT and CDR2 YYREEE (reference sequence). V shed 4 bases and J 0 bases; nucleotides not matched to a gene: 6. CDR3 length equals 15 residues. The full variable domain, in which reference TRBV5-4 and TRBJ2-7 provide the parts outside the CDR3, is ETGVTQSPTHLIKTRGQQVTLRCSSQSGHNTVSWYQQALGQGPQFIFQYYREEENGRGNFPPRFSGLQFPNYSSELNVNALELDDSALYLCASSPGTGVSYEQYFGPGTRLTVT.

This clone occurred once. V usage is TRBV30 and J usage is TRBJ2-3, with TRBD2 identical over 9 bases. CDR1 and CDR2 (germline): GTSNPN, SVGIG (reference sequence). The CDR3 spans 14 residues. V lost 3 bases and J lost 0; bases outside the gene matches: 1. CDR3 sequence reads: CAWRTSGSTDTQYF. As DNA, the CDR3 is TGTGCCTGGAGGACTAGCGGAAGCACAGATACGCAGTATTTT.

The CDR3 protein is CASSSRGASATYSYEQYF. The DNA of the CDR3 is TGCGCCAGCAGCTCCCGTGGGGCTAGCGCGACATACTCCTACGAGCAGTACTTC. V and J are TRBV5-1 and TRBJ2-7; perhaps TRBD2 as D (6 bases). Germline assignment: CDR1 SGHRS and CDR2 YFSETQ. V dropped 3 bases and J dropped 0 bases, with 22 bases sitting between them. The CDR3 has 18 residues.

The rearrangement links TRBV11-2 to TRBJ2-7; 12 nucleotides agree with TRBD2. The CDR3 sequence is 15 residues long. V gave up 3 bases and J gave up 0 bases; unmatched junction bases: 0. Germline V gene lookup returns CDR1 SGHAT and CDR2 FQNNGV. CDR3 sequence reads: CASSLTSGSSYEQYF. The CDR3 DNA follows: TGTGCCAGCAGCTTGACTAGCGGGAGCTCCTACGAGCAGTACTTC.